These 21 T cell receptor beta chains were sequenced from one sample in a study of T-cell reconstitution after alpha-beta-depleted transplantation in children. The TCRbeta library incorporated unique molecular identifiers. TCRdb re-derived calls from the PCR reads in MiXCR, one entry per CDR3 protein. The top ten hold about 2.2% of the sample, which has a few hundred thousand distinct CDR3 sequences, over 10% seen once. This sample comprised PBMCs, mostly from graft donor cells, obtained 360 days after TCRalphabeta/CD19-depleted stem cell transplant. The source of these receptors is a male patient younger than 18 who had a stem cell transplant for acute myeloid leukemia, so the T cells may come from the graft donor.

The V gene is TRBV7-3, the J gene TRBJ1-1; D uncertain. This CDR3 has 14 amino acids. Germline assignment: CDR1 SGHTA and CDR2 FQGTGA. Trimming pared 1 base from V and 7 bases from J, leaving 13 bases between. In nucleotides, the CDR3 is TGTGCCAGCAGCTTAAGCCTGGCAGATGGTGAAGCTTTCTTT. It yields the protein CASSLSLADGEAFF.

A few counts support this clonotype. The J gene is TRBJ2-3, the V gene TRBV7-2; 9 positions match TRBD2. The V gene's germline CDR1 is SGHTA and CDR2 FQGNSA. The ends lost 1 base at V and 5 bases at J; junction bases unmatched: 10. The CDR3 consists of 17 residues. Written as DNA, the CDR3 is TGTGCCAGCAGCTTAGGCTTTGGCGGGAGGGGATTAGATACGCAGTATTTT. It encodes CASSLGFGGRGLDTQYF.

The chain links TRBV20-1 to TRBJ2-1, with D possibly being TRBD1 (6 bases). Trimming cost V 4 bases and J 4 bases, with 14 bases left between them. In germline, CDR1 is DFQATT, CDR2 SNEGSKA (reference sequence). The CDR3 has 14 residues. The CDR3 reads CSAMLGDTYNEQFF. CDR3 nucleotides: TGCAGTGCTATGTTAGGGGACACATACAATGAGCAGTTCTTC.

V is TRBV30 and J is TRBJ2-7, with a possible D match to TRBD2 (5 bases). The CDR3 has 13 amino acids. Trimming took off 2 bases at V and 5 bases at J, with 13 bases between the two ends. The germline V gene encodes CDR1 GTSNPN and CDR2 SVGIG (reference sequence). The DNA for the CDR3 is TGTGCCTGGAGTCCGAGCGGCACCCACGAGCAGTACTTC. This gives the protein CAWSPSGTHEQYF.

V gene TRBV5-5 combines with J gene TRBJ2-7, with D hard to call. Trimming stripped 2 bases from V and 2 bases from J, with 11 bases between. The CDR3 is 14 residues long. CDR1 is SGHKS and CDR2 is YYEKEE in the germline V gene (reference sequence). CDR3 sequence (DNA): TGTGCCAGCAGCTTTCAAGTGCCTCCCTACGAGCAGTACTTC. It codes for CASSFQVPPYEQYF.

This clonotype was seen a handful of times. This chain joins TRBV29-1 and TRBJ2-1; 9 positions match TRBD2. Germline V lookup: CDR1 SQVTM, CDR2 ANQGSEA. Trimming cost V 2 bases and J 9 bases; bases outside gene matches: 11. The CDR3 has 15 residues. This chain's CDR3 is CSVENGREGLGEQFF. Written as DNA, the CDR3 is TGCAGCGTTGAAAATGGGCGGGAGGGCCTCGGTGAGCAGTTCTTC.

This chain links TRBV6-6 with TRBJ2-3, with unresolved D. CDR3 length equals 13 residues. Trimming left V 9 bases short and J 0 bases short, with 10 bases between. CDR1 and CDR2 (germline): MNHNY, SVGAGI (reference sequence). CDR3 in amino acids: CASRPVSTDTQYF. Here the CDR3 DNA reads TGTGCCAGTCGCCCGGTTAGCACAGATACGCAGTATTTT.

This clonotype came up a few times. The chain uses TRBV6-5 and TRBJ2-3; 10 bases fit TRBD2. The germline V gene encodes CDR1 MNHEY and CDR2 SVGAGI. Germline trimming cut 0 bases from V and 2 bases from J; bases unmatched to any gene: 2. The CDR3 totals 16 residues. The CDR3 loop reads CASSYSTSGYTDTQYF. The CDR3 nucleotides are TGTGCCAGCAGTTACTCGACTAGCGGGTACACAGATACGCAGTATTTT.

V usage is TRBV7-2 and J usage is TRBJ2-3; either TRBD1 or TRBD2 may fit D (5 bases each). Germline CDR1 reads SGHTA; CDR2 reads FQGNSA. V was shortened by 1 base and J by 1 base, with 9 bases between the two germline ends. The CDR3 covers 15 residues. The CDR3 coding sequence is TGTGCCAGCAGCTTAGGGGGGATACGCACAGATACGCAGTATTTT. Amino acid sequence: CASSLGGIRTDTQYF.

The table lists this clonotype with a few counts. This rearrangement joins TRBV9 to TRBJ2-5; a possible D gene is TRBD2 (5 bases). With 4 bases removed from V and 4 bases from J, the gap between germline ends came to 26 bases. Germline V gene data show CDR1 as SGDLS and CDR2 as YYNGEE. The length of the CDR3 is 18 residues. CDR3 in DNA: TGTGCCAGCAGCCCAAGGTCCTTAGCGACCCTCCCAGGAGAGACCCAGTACTTC. This sequence encodes CASSPRSLATLPGETQYF.

This rearrangement joins TRBV20-1 to TRBJ2-1; maybe TRBD2 (6 bases). The CDR3 is 15 amino acids. Germline V gene data show CDR1 as DFQATT and CDR2 as SNEGSKA (reference sequence). Trimming stripped 5 bases from V and 4 bases from J, with 18 bases between. This CDR3 reads CSARGAGKGYNEQFF. The CDR3 DNA sequence: TGCAGTGCTCGAGGCGCGGGAAAGGGTTACAATGAGCAGTTCTTC.

This clonotype was counted a few times. CDR3 in DNA: TGTGCCAGCATTCCCCGGGACACGGAGTTGACCCAGTACTTC. Amino acid sequence: CASIPRDTELTQYF. The V call is TRBV28, the J call TRBJ2-5; the D gene is possibly TRBD1 (6 bases). The CDR3 length is 14 residues. CDR1 and CDR2 from the germline V gene are MDHEN and SYDVKM. The V gene lost 7 bases and the J gene lost 7 bases, with 19 bases spanning the gap.

CDR3 sequence (DNA): TGCGCCAGCAGCCAACAACATAGTGGGCCCCTAGGAGAGCAGTTCTTC. Amino acid sequence: CASSQQHSGPLGEQFF. The V gene is TRBV4-3, the J gene TRBJ2-1, with D unresolved. Germline CDR1 is LGHNA and CDR2 is YSLEER. This CDR3 spans 16 amino acids. V lost 2 bases and J lost 10, with 21 bases in between.

This clonotype showed up just a few times. The rearrangement links TRBV7-9 to TRBJ2-1; D is unresolved. This CDR3 region has 12 residues. Trimming pared 7 bases from V and 10 bases from J, leaving 14 bases between. Germline assignment: CDR1 SEHNR and CDR2 FQNEAQ (reference sequence). This CDR3 is CASTNNLREQFF. CDR3 coding DNA: TGTGCCAGCACCAACAATTTGCGAGAGCAGTTCTTC.

The chain couples TRBV7-2 to TRBJ2-5, with 7 bases that match TRBD1. Germline CDR1 is SGHTA and CDR2 is FQGNSA. This CDR3 has 14 residues. V gave up 5 bases and J gave up 5 bases; unmatched junction bases: 8. CDR3 nucleotides: TGTGCCAGCAGCGTAATACAGGGGATGGAGACCCAGTACTTC. As protein: CASSVIQGMETQYF.

This clonotype has at least ten counts. The chain has TRBV30 and TRBJ1-1, with 10 positions matching TRBD1. This CDR3 has 13 residues. Trimming removed 4 bases from V and 6 bases from J; junction bases left unmatched: 5. The V gene's germline CDR1 is GTSNPN and CDR2 SVGIG (reference sequence). As DNA, the CDR3 is TGTGCCTGGAACCGACAGGGGGCCGCTGAAGCTTTCTTT. Its translation is CAWNRQGAAEAFF.

This clonotype occurred once. The gene calls are TRBV28 and TRBJ1-2, with D possibly TRBD1 on 6 matching bases. The germline V and J ends were trimmed by 6 bases and 0 bases, with 14 bases remaining between them. The CDR3 has 15 amino acids. In germline, CDR1 is MDHEN, CDR2 SYDVKM. CDR3 in DNA: TGTGCCAGCAGCCTCAGTGACAGGACTAACTATGGCTACACCTTC. Amino acids: CASSLSDRTNYGYTF.

This clonotype came up many times. This chain connects TRBV4-2 to TRBJ1-3; 9 bases agree with TRBD1. Germline CDR1 is LGHNA and CDR2 is YNFKEQ. The V segment lost 5 bases and the J segment 2 bases; nucleotides outside the gene matches: 7. CDR3 size: 16 residues. DNA for the CDR3: TGTGCCAGCAGCGGACAGGGGAGGTTAGCTGGAAACACCATATATTTT. Amino acids: CASSGQGRLAGNTIYF.

The V gene is TRBV20-1, the J gene TRBJ2-5; 8 bases fit TRBD1. The CDR3 sequence is 16 residues long. V was clipped by 1 base and J by 1 base; unmatched bases: 8. Germline V gives CDR1 DFQATT, CDR2 SNEGSKA (reference sequence). The CDR3 region has the DNA TGCAGTGCTAGAGCTCTGCTTCAGGGGGCCCAAGAGACCCAGTACTTC. Amino acid sequence: CSARALLQGAQETQYF.

CDR3 protein: CSVPSLSGSLNTGELFF. In DNA, the CDR3 is TGCAGCGTCCCCTCTCTGAGCGGGAGCCTGAACACCGGGGAGCTGTTTTTT. This rearrangement joins TRBV29-1 to TRBJ2-2, with 8 bases that match TRBD2. This CDR3 is built from 17 residues. CDR1 SQVTM and CDR2 ANQGSEA come from the germline V gene. V was clipped by 6 bases and J by 1 base; unmatched bases: 13.

This clonotype was counted between two and nine times. The gene calls are TRBV7-3 and TRBJ2-6; 8 bases match TRBD1. Per the germline V gene, CDR1 is SGHTA and CDR2 is FQGTGA. Unmatched junction bases numbered 7, after V lost 1 base and J lost 2 bases. The CDR3 loop spans 18 amino acids. CDR3 bases: TGTGCCAGCAGCTTAAGCGGGGACAGGATTACTGGGGCCAACGTCCTGACTTTC. This translates into CASSLSGDRITGANVLTF.